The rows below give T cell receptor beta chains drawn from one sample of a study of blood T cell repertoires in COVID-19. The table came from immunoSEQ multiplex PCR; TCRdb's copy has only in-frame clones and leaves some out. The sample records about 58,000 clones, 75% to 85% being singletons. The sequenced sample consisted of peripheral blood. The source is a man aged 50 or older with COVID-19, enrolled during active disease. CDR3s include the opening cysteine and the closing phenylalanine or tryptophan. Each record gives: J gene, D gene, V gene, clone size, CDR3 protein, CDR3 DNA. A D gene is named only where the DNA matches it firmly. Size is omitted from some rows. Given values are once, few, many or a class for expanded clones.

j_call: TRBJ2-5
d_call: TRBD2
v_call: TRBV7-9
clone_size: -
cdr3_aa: CASSPRVAGKETQYF
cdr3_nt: TGTGCCAGCAGCCCGAGGGTAGCGGGCAAAGAGACCCAGTACTTC

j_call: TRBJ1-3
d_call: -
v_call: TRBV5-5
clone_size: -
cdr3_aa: CASSLEILSGNTIYF
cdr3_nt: TGTGCCAGCAGCTTGGAAATCCTCTCTGGAAACACCATATATTTT

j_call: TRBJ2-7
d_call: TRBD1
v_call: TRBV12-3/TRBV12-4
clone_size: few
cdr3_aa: CASRGTGLSEQYF
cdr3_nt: TGTGCCAGCAGGGGGACAGGGTTGAGCGAGCAGTACTTC

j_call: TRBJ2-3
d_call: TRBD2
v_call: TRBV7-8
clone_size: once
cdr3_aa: CASSLYGRPTDTQYF
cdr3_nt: TGTGCCAGCAGCTTATACGGGAGGCCCACAGATACGCAGTATTTT

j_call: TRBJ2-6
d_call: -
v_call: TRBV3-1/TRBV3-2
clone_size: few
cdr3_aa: CASSQEFAGANVLTF
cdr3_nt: TGTGCCAGCAGCCAAGAGTTCGCTGGGGCCAACGTCCTGACTTTC

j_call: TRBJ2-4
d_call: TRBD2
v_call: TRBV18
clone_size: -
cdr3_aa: CASSPLGRLAGNIQYF
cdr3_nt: TGTGCCAGCTCACCACTGGGACGACTAGCGGGAAACATTCAGTACTTC

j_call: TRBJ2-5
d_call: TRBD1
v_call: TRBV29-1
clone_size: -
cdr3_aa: CSAAGQGAYETQYF
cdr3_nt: TGCAGCGCGGCAGGACAGGGGGCATATGAGACCCAGTACTTC

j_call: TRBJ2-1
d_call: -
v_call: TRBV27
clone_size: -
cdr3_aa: CASSSTEYNEQFF
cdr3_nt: TGTGCCAGCAGTTCAACAGAATACAATGAGCAGTTCTTC

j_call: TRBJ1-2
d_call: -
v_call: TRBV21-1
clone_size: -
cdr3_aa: CAIPDRGYGYTF
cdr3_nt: TGTGCCATCCCGGACAGGGGCTATGGCTACACCTTC

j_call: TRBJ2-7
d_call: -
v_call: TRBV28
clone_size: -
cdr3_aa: CASTPAAPGEQYF
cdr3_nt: TGTGCCAGCACACCGGCGGCCCCCGGGGAGCAGTACTTC

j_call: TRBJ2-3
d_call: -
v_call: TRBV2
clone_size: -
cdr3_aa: CASSDGTPTDTQYF
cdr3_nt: TGTGCCAGCAGCGACGGGACTCCCACAGATACGCAGTATTTT

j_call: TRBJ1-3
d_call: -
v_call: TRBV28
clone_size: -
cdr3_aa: CASNKDRIAGNTIYF
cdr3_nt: TGTGCCAGCAACAAAGACAGGATAGCTGGAAACACCATATATTTT

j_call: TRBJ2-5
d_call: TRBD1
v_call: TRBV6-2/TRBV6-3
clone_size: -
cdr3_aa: CASSSGTGLRETQYF
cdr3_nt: TGTGCCAGCAGTTCCGGGACAGGGCTTAGGGAGACCCAGTACTTC

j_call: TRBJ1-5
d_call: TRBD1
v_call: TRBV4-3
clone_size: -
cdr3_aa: CASSPTGGYQPQHF
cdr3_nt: TGCGCCAGCAGCCCGACAGGGGGCTATCAGCCCCAGCATTTT

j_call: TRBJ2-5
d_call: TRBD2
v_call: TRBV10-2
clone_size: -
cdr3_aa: CASSEWSSGFQETQYF
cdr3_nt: TGCGCCAGCAGTGAGTGGTCTAGCGGGTTTCAAGAGACCCAGTACTTC

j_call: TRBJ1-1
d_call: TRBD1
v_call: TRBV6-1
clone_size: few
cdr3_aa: CASSEADGQGGTEAFF
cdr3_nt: TGTGCCAGCAGTGAAGCGGACGGACAGGGTGGGACTGAAGCTTTCTTT

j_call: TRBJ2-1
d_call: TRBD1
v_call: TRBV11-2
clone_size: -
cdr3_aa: CASSLGQGRSNEQFF
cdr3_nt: TGTGCCAGCAGCTTAGGACAGGGCAGGAGCAATGAGCAGTTCTTC

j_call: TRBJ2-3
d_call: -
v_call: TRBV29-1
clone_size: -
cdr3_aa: CSVAGLSTDTQYF
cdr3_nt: TGCAGCGTTGCAGGGTTAAGCACAGATACGCAGTATTTT

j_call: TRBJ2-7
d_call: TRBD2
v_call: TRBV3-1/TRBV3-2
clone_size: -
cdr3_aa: CASSRTSGYEQYF
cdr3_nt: TGTGCCAGCAGCCGGACTAGCGGCTACGAGCAGTACTTC

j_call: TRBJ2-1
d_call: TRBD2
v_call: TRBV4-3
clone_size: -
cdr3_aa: CASSLQLAGEDEQFF
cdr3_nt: TGCGCCAGCAGCCTTCAACTAGCGGGAGAGGATGAGCAGTTCTTC

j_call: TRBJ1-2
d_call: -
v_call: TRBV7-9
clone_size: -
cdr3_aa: CASSFGGNGYTF
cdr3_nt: TGTGCCAGCAGCTTTGGGGGGAATGGCTACACCTTC

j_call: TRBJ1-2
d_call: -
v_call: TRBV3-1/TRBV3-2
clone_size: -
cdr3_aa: CASSQEGRVGYTF
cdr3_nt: TGTGCCAGCAGCCAAGAGGGGCGTGTTGGCTACACCTTC

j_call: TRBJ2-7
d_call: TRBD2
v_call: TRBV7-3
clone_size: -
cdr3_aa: CASSSLAGVGNPEQYF
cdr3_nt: TGTGCCAGCAGCTCACTAGCGGGAGTAGGGAATCCCGAGCAGTACTTC

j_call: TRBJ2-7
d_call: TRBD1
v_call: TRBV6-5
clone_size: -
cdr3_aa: CASRPRDRLDLYF
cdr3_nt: TGTGCCAGCAGGCCTCGGGACAGACTTGACTTGTACTTC

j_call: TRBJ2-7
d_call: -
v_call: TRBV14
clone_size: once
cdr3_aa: CASSQELRSYEQYF
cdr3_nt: TGTGCCAGCAGCCAAGAATTGAGATCCTACGAGCAGTACTTC

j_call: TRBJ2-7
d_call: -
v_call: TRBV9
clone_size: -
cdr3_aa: CASSVDSGYEQYF
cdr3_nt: TGTGCCAGCAGCGTAGATAGCGGCTACGAGCAGTACTTC

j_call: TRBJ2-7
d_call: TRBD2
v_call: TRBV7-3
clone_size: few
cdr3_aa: CASSLLAGESEQYF
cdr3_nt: TGTGCCAGCAGCTTACTAGCGGGAGAAAGCGAGCAGTACTTC

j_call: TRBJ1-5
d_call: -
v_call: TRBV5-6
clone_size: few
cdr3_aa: CASSRGIQPQHF
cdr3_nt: TGTGCCAGCAGCAGGGGTATTCAGCCCCAGCATTTT

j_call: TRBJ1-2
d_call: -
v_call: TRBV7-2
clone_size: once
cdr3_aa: CASSLPPVDGYTF
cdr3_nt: TGTGCCAGCAGCTTACCTCCCGTCGATGGCTACACCTTC

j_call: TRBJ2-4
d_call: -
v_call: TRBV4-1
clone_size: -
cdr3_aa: CASSQEGGGRTKNIQYF
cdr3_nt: TGCGCCAGCAGCCAAGAAGGGGGGGGACGGACCAAAAACATTCAGTACTTC

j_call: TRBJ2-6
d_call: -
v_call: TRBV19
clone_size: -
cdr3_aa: CASSSFQGTGANVLTF
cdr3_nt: TGTGCCAGTAGTAGCTTCCAGGGGACTGGGGCCAACGTCCTGACTTTC

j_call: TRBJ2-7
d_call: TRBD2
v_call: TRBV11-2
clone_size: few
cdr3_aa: CASSPTSGGPYEQYF
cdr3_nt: TGTGCCAGCAGTCCGACTAGCGGGGGACCCTACGAGCAGTACTTC

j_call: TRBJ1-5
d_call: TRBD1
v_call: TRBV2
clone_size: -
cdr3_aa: CASQQGNQPQHF
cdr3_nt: TGTGCCAGCCAACAGGGGAATCAGCCCCAGCATTTT

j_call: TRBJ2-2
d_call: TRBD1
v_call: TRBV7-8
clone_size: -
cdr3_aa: CASSFLSAGGTGELFF
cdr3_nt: TGTGCCAGCAGCTTCCTCTCGGCAGGGGGCACCGGGGAGCTGTTTTTT

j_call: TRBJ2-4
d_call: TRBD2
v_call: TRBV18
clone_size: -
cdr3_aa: CASSPTSGNTKNIQYF
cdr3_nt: TGTGCCAGCTCACCGACTAGCGGAAACACCAAAAACATTCAGTACTTC

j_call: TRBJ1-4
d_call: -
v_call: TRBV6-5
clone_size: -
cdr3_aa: CASSSSVNEKLFF
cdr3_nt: TGTGCCAGCAGTTCTAGCGTGAATGAAAAACTGTTTTTT

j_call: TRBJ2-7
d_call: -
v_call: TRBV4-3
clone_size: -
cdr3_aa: CASSLAGQGGYEQYF
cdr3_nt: TGCGCCAGCAGCCTGGCGGGGCAGGGGGGCTACGAGCAGTACTTC

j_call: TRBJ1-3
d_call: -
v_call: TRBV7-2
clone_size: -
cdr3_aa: CASSFLAGGGNTIYF
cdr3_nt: TGTGCCAGCAGCTTCCTAGCAGGAGGTGGAAACACCATATATTTT

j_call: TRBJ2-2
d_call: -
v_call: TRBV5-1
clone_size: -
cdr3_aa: CASSLTTNTGELFF
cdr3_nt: TGCGCCAGCAGCTTGACAACGAACACCGGGGAGCTGTTTTTT

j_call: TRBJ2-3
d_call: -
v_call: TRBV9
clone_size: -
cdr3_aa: CASSSRGWGTDTQYF
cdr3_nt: TGTGCCAGCAGCTCCAGGGGCTGGGGTACAGATACGCAGTATTTT

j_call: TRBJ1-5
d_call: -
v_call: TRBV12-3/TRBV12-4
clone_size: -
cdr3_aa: CASGPQGSKPQHF
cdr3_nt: TGTGCCAGCGGCCCGCAGGGGAGCAAGCCCCAGCATTTT

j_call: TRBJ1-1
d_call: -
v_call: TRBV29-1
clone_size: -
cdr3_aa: CSVGANTEAFF
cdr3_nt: TGCAGCGTGGGGGCAAACACTGAAGCTTTCTTT

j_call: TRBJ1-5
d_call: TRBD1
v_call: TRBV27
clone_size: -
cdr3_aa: CASSQGDQPQHF
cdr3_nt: TGTGCCAGCAGCCAGGGGGATCAGCCCCAGCATTTT

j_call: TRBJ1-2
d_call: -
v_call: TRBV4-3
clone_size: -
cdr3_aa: CASSQDTRGGYTF
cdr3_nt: TGCGCCAGCAGCCAAGATACCAGGGGTGGCTACACCTTC

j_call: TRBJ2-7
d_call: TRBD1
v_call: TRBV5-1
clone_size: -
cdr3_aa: CASSFTGTGPYEQYF
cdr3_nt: TGCGCCAGCAGCTTTACGGGGACAGGGCCCTACGAGCAGTACTTC

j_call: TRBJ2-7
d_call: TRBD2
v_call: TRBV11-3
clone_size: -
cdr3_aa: CASSNVRGRASYEQYF
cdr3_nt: TGTGCCAGCAGCAACGTACGCGGGAGGGCCTCCTACGAGCAGTACTTC

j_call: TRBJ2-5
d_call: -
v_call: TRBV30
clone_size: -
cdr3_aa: CAWSVQVEETQYF
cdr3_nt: TGTGCCTGGAGTGTACAGGTCGAGGAGACCCAGTACTTC

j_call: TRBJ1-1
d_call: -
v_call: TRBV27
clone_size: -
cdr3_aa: CATWGTRDTEAFF
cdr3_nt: TGTGCCACCTGGGGGACACGGGATACTGAAGCTTTCTTT

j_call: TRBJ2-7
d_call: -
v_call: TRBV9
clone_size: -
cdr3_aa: CASSPQELATYEQYF
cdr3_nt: TGTGCCAGCAGCCCCCAGGAGCTAGCGACCTACGAGCAGTACTTC

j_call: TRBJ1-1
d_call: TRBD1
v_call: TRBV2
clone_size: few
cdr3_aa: CASGQELVAFF
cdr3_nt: TGTGCCAGTGGACAGGAGCTGGTAGCTTTCTTT

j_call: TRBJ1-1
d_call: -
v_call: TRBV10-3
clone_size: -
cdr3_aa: CAVNHVRENTEAFF
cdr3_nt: TGTGCCGTCAATCACGTCAGGGAGAACACTGAAGCTTTCTTT

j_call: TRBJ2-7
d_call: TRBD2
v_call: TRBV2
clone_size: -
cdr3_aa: CATFRGGWEQYF
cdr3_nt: TGTGCCACCTTCCGGGGGGGTTGGGAGCAGTACTTC

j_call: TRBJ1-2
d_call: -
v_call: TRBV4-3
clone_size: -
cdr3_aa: CASSQEVSTGGHGYTF
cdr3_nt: TGCGCCAGCAGCCAAGAAGTATCAACGGGGGGACATGGCTACACCTTC

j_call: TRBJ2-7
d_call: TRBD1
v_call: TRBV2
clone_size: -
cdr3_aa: CASQMQTTGAEQYF
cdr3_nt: TGTGCCAGTCAGATGCAAACAACAGGGGCTGAGCAGTACTTC

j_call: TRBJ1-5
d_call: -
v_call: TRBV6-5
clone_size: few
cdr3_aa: CASSYGGSNQPQHF
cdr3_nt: TGTGCCAGCAGTTACGGGGGGAGCAATCAGCCCCAGCATTTT

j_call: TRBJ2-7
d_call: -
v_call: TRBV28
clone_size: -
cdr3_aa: CASSQGPSRYEQYF
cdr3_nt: TGTGCCAGCAGTCAGGGGCCTAGCCGCTACGAGCAGTACTTC

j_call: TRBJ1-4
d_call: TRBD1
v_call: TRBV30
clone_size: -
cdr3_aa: CAWQTGTANEKLFF
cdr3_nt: TGTGCCTGGCAAACTGGGACAGCTAATGAAAAACTGTTTTTT

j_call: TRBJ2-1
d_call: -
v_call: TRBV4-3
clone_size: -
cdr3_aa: CASSRSSAASYNEQFF
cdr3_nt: TGCGCCAGCAGCAGATCCTCAGCGGCCTCCTACAATGAGCAGTTCTTC